This T cell receptor beta chain was documented in a study of CD8 T cells in ankylosing spondylitis. Findings of the study overall: Enrichment of disease-linked clones was reportedly significant in matched ankylosing spondylitis synovial fluid. Disease-linked clones proved CD8+ and comparatively uncommon in peripheral blood. Among TCR beta sequences, a motif of about 8 highly homologous variants appeared characteristic of ankylosing spondylitis blood.

This clonotype was seen ten or more times. Antigen specificity is unknown. TCRdb passed the 5' RACE reads through MiXCR, listing each CDR3 protein once. The data show about 800,000 distinct CDR3 sequences, about 11% seen once. The CDR3 length is 15 residues. V dropped 3 bases and J dropped 1; count of bases not matched to a gene: 2. Per germline, CDR1 LGHDT and CDR2 YNNKEL (reference sequence). The clonotype was recovered from a male donor with ankylosing spondylitis. Sequenced input: blood, either unsorted or a sorted T cell fraction (not recorded which). The chain has TRBV3-1 and TRBJ2-1; the match to TRBD1 covers 8 bases. DNA of the CDR3: TGTGCCAGCAGCCACGGACAGGGTTCCTACAATGAGCAGTTCTTC. Its translation: CASSHGQGSYNEQFF.